The 10 T cell receptor beta chains reported below all come from one sample, sequenced in a study of response to subunit inactivated influenza vaccine. TCRdb reprocessed the RT-PCR reads via MiXCR and lists one record per CDR3 protein. The table records about 800,000 distinct CDR3 sequences, 21% of them present only once. The sample was PBMCs from blood, taken less than 6 days after vaccination. Receptor source: a man in his fifties who received an inactivated influenza vaccine.

The chain is built from TRBV30 and TRBJ2-3; 7 nucleotides agree with TRBD2. CDR3 length equals 12 residues. Germline values: CDR1 GTSNPN, CDR2 SVGIG (reference sequence). Trimming cost V 0 bases and J 10 bases; bases outside gene matches: 4. CDR3 bases: TGTGCCTGGAGTGTGGGGAGGGATGCGCAGTATTTT. This encodes CAWSVGRDAQYF.

This clonotype was seen more than once but under ten times. The chain couples TRBV5-1 to TRBJ2-2; D gene unclear. The V gene lost 1 base and the J gene lost 0 bases, with 7 bases spanning the gap. This CDR3 comprises 15 residues. Germline CDR1 is SGHRS and CDR2 is YFSETQ. As DNA, the CDR3 is TGCGCCAGCAGCTTGAGCAAGGCGAACACCGGGGAGCTGTTTTTT. Its protein product is CASSLSKANTGELFF.

This sequence joins TRBV4-2 and TRBJ2-2; 7 positions match TRBD1. Germline values: CDR1 LGHNA, CDR2 YNFKEQ. V was pared by 0 bases and J by 7 bases, with 8 bases of the junction left unmatched. This CDR3 has 16 residues. The DNA of the CDR3 is TGTGCCAGCAGCCAAGATCTACGACAGGGTGGCGGGGAGCTGTTTTTT. Translated, it gives CASSQDLRQGGGELFF.

This clonotype was seen ten or more times. This sequence joins TRBV5-1 and TRBJ2-1; D gene ambiguous. V shed 0 bases and J shed 8 bases, with 9 bases lying between them. This CDR3 contains 13 residues. Germline CDR1 and CDR2: SGHRS and YFSETQ. The CDR3 sequence: CASSLGGFDEQFF. The CDR3 coding sequence is TGCGCCAGCAGCTTGGGGGGTTTCGATGAGCAGTTCTTC.

This chain connects TRBV12-3 or TRBV12-4 to TRBJ2-1, with TRBD1 matching 10 bases. V shed 8 bases, J shed 7 bases, and the junction held 8 bases outside the gene matches. This CDR3 has 14 residues. The CDR3 DNA reads as TGTGCCAGCCGGAAGGGACAGGGGATGAATGAGCAGTTCTTC. Protein product: CASRKGQGMNEQFF.

This clonotype was seen only a few times. This rearrangement joins TRBV14 to TRBJ1-1; 7 nucleotides line up with TRBD1. CDR1 and CDR2 from the germline V gene are SGHDN and FVKESK. The length of the CDR3 is 13 residues. V lost 6 bases to trimming and J lost 3 bases; unmatched junction nucleotides: 4. The CDR3 coding sequence is TGTGCCAGCAGGTACGACAGGGACACTGAAGCTTTCTTT. This encodes CASRYDRDTEAFF. The entire variable domain, with the rest obtained from reference TRBV14 and TRBJ1-1, is as follows: EAGVTQFPSHSVIEKGQTVTLRCDPISGHDNLYWYRRVMGKEIKFLLHFVKESKQDESGMPNNRFLAERTGGTYSTLKVQPAELEDSGVYFCASRYDRDTEAFFGQGTRLTVV.

The V and J genes are TRBV4-3 and TRBJ2-2; tentatively, D is TRBD2 (6 bases). V lost 2 bases and J lost 0, with 10 bases in between. CDR1 is LGHNA, CDR2 YSLEER, per germline. The CDR3 is 16 residues long. The CDR3 DNA is TGCGCCAGCAGCCAAACTAGCCACTCGAACACCGGGGAGCTGTTTTTT. Its translation: CASSQTSHSNTGELFF.

This clonotype was observed a handful of times. The chain joins TRBV6-1 to TRBJ1-2; tentatively, D is TRBD1 (5 bases). V gave up 6 bases and J gave up 7 bases, with 18 bases separating them. The CDR3 has 14 amino acids. The germline gives CDR1 MNHNS, CDR2 SASEGT. The CDR3 region is CASSQNGGSGGYTF. The CDR3 DNA reads as TGTGCCAGCAGCCAGAATGGGGGGTCGGGTGGCTACACCTTC.

This chain joins TRBV5-6 and TRBJ2-1; TRBD2 matches at 13 bases. The junction had 3 bases not matched to a gene; V was cut back by 4 bases and J by 5 bases. This CDR3 region has 15 residues. Germline CDR1 SGHDT, CDR2 YYEEEE. In DNA form, the CDR3 reads TGTGCCAGCAGCATGGGACTAGCGGGAAACAATGAGCAGTTCTTC. Its translation is CASSMGLAGNNEQFF. Full variable domain (remainder filled in from reference TRBV5-6 and TRBJ2-1): DAGVTQSPTHLIKTRGQQVTLRCSPKSGHDTVSWYQQALGQGPQFIFQYYEEEERQRGNFPDRFSGHQFPNYSSELNVNALLLGDSALYLCASSMGLAGNNEQFFGPGTRLTVL.

This clonotype was detected once. CDR3 nucleotides: TGTGCCAGCAGGCCCGTGGGGTTTCGAGCAAGTATAGAGAGAGGAAACACCATATATTTT. Protein sequence: CASRPVGFRASIERGNTIYF. The chain couples TRBV12-3 or TRBV12-4 to TRBJ1-3; D remains ambiguous. This CDR3 spans 20 amino acids. Trimming took 6 bases from V and 4 from J, leaving 31 bases between them.